Listed below are T cell receptor beta chains from one sample, sequenced in a study of beta chain features in type 1 diabetes. TCRdb's table, derived via immunoSEQ multiplex PCR, lists solely in-frame clones and lacks some. The table records 450,000 to 550,000 clones, approximately 28% of them present only once. The specimen sequenced was naive CD4+ T cells from blood. Receptors were obtained from a man between 18 and 35 years old in good health. The CDR3 runs from the conserved cysteine through the conserved F or W. D genes are given only for firm matches.

TRBJ1-1,TRBV5-4,.,CASSFAAGASTEAFF
TRBJ1-3,TRBV30,.,CASSVRDTIYF
TRBJ2-7,TRBV25-1,.,CASSGLFEQYF
TRBJ1-5,TRBV30,.,CAWSAGARGYSNQPQHF
TRBJ2-1,TRBV18,TRBD2,CASAPGLAVEQFF
TRBJ1-3,TRBV30,.,CAWSPGDISGNTIYF
TRBJ1-2,TRBV5-1,TRBD1,CASSQGDYGYTF
TRBJ1-4,TRBV28,.,CASGRDTSEKLFF
TRBJ1-1,TRBV29-1,.,CSVVHTEAFF
TRBJ2-1,TRBV28,.,CASSSYNEQFF
TRBJ2-7,TRBV30,.,CAWRSPRRAYEQYF
TRBJ2-5,TRBV6-5,TRBD1,CASRRGQTQETQYF
TRBJ2-3,TRBV4-2,.,CASSQDLTTDTQYF
TRBJ2-1,TRBV7-2,TRBD2,CASSLGVTSRYNEQFF
TRBJ1-1,TRBV28,.,CASSRGLPEAFF
TRBJ2-1,TRBV19,TRBD2,CASSILAGGEQFF
TRBJ1-4,TRBV7-2,.,CASSRTSNEKLFF
TRBJ2-3,TRBV5-1,TRBD2,CASSPGLAGSDTQYF
TRBJ2-3,TRBV7-3,TRBD2,CASSLTRLAGGRGTDTQYF
TRBJ1-5,TRBV27,.,CASSRTFNQPQHF
TRBJ1-1,TRBV2,.,CASSVLQNTEAFF
TRBJ2-1,TRBV7-2,.,CASRTAGNEQFF
TRBJ2-4,TRBV11-2,.,CASSLGRRTDKNIQYF
TRBJ2-3,TRBV7-2,.,CASSFVGGTDTQYF
TRBJ2-3,TRBV9,TRBD1,CASTQGATDTQYF
TRBJ1-2,TRBV30,.,CAWSVLTENYGYTF
TRBJ1-3,TRBV9,TRBD1,CASSGPGTGGNTIYF
TRBJ2-1,TRBV7-9,.,CASSLGTPGDEQFF
TRBJ2-6,TRBV7-9,TRBD1,CASSSTRDRTISGANVLTF
TRBJ2-2,TRBV4-3,.,CASSHRTSSGTGELFF
TRBJ2-7,TRBV16,TRBD1,CASSQSRGTGYEQYF
TRBJ2-1,TRBV5-1,.,CASSLAGRDEQFF
TRBJ2-7,TRBV19,.,CASSLRDGPYEQYF
TRBJ2-5,TRBV11-2,.,CASSLGPAVETQYF
TRBJ2-3,TRBV5-6,.,CASSIYRREDTQYF
TRBJ1-4,TRBV27,TRBD1,CASSSWTGVGEKLFF
TRBJ2-3,TRBV25-1,.,CASSPAGKDTQYF
TRBJ1-1,TRBV18,.,CASSLLDRNTEAFF
TRBJ2-1,TRBV6-5,.,CASSSPRGGVYNEQFF
TRBJ2-2,TRBV4-2,TRBD1,CASSLGDRADTGELFF
TRBJ1-5,TRBV30,.,CAWSVRDKQPQHF
TRBJ1-2,TRBV29-1,TRBD1,CSAQDRSGYTF
TRBJ1-1,TRBV20-1,.,CSALSNTEAFF
TRBJ2-5,TRBV29-1,.,CSVDTSGAETQYF
TRBJ1-4,TRBV4-3,TRBD1,CASGQGNEKLFF